This entry lists 28 T cell receptor beta chains sequenced from one sample in a study of T-cell reconstitution after alpha-beta-depleted transplantation in children. Preparation of the TCRbeta library used unique molecular identifiers. MiXCR, run by TCRdb on the PCR reads, gives a single entry per CDR3 protein. Of 450,000 to 600,000 distinct CDR3 sequences listed, roughly a tenth were seen once; the top ten hold just over 2%. Specimen: PBMCs, collected before TCRalphabeta/CD19-depleted stem cell transplant. The receptors stem from a child younger than 10 with inherited bone marrow failure, due to receive a stem cell transplant.

This clonotype was seen at least ten times. The CDR3 loop reads CASSLQQGDGELFF. DNA for the CDR3: TGCGCCAGCAGCTTGCAACAGGGTGACGGGGAGCTGTTTTTT. V gene TRBV5-1 combines with J gene TRBJ2-2; tentative D call: TRBD1 (6 bases). Germline V gene sequence: CDR1 SGHRS, CDR2 YFSETQ. Trimming removed 1 base from V and 7 bases from J, with 11 bases in between. The CDR3 runs to 14 residues.

This clonotype was seen repeatedly, ten times or more. The chain is built from TRBV15 and TRBJ1-5, with D possibly TRBD1 on 5 matching bases. This CDR3 contains 15 residues. V was cut by 0 bases and J by 3 bases, with 9 bases left in between. The germline V gene encodes CDR1 LNHNV and CDR2 YYDKDF (reference sequence). CDR3 bases: TGTGCCACCAGCAGAGATCGGGGGGTCAATCAGCCCCAGCATTTT. Its translation is CATSRDRGVNQPQHF.

Ten or more counts support this clonotype. This rearrangement joins TRBV6-1 to TRBJ2-5; TRBD2 matches at 9 bases. The V gene end was trimmed by 5 bases and the J gene end by 0 bases; junction bases not matched to a gene: 4. In germline, CDR1 is MNHNS, CDR2 SASEGT. The CDR3 runs to 15 residues. This CDR3 is CASSRSGRDQETQYF. CDR3 bases: TGTGCCAGCAGTCGTAGCGGGAGAGACCAAGAGACCCAGTACTTC.

This clonotype appeared many times. The CDR3 is CASRYGTSGTDTQYF. As DNA, the CDR3 is TGTGCCAGCAGATACGGGACTAGCGGAACAGATACGCAGTATTTT. The chain joins TRBV6-2 or TRBV6-3 to TRBJ2-3, with 11 bases identical to TRBD2. CDR1 and CDR2 (germline): MNHEY, SVGEGT. This CDR3 comprises 15 residues. V lost 6 bases to trimming and J lost 3 bases; unmatched junction nucleotides: 5.

Points on this clonotype: This sequence may be a read error, since a much larger clone differs from it by one base. This rearrangement joins TRBV16 to TRBJ1-5, with D unresolved. The CDR3 is 12 amino acids. Germline V lookup: CDR1 KGHSY, CDR2 FQNENV. The V end was cut by 1 base, the J end by 7 bases, with 5 bases between. The CDR3 nucleotides are TGTGCCAGCAGCCAATGCAGCCAGCCCCAGCATTTT. Translation gives CASSQCSQPQHF.

This clonotype was seen ten or more times. The CDR3 here is CASSFVSTGKEQFF. Written as DNA, the CDR3 is TGCGCCAGCAGCTTCGTCTCTACCGGGAAAGAGCAGTTCTTC. The genes are TRBV5-1 and TRBJ2-1; a possible D gene is TRBD2 (5 bases). The germline V gene has CDR1 SGHRS and CDR2 YFSETQ. The CDR3 is made up of 14 amino acids. Trimming took off 2 bases at V and 10 bases at J, with 16 bases between the two ends. The entire variable domain, with the rest obtained from reference TRBV5-1 and TRBJ2-1, is as follows: KAGVTQTPRYLIKTRGQQVTLSCSPISGHRSVSWYQQTPGQGLQFLFEYFSETQRNKGNFPGRFSGRQFSNSRSEMNVSTLELGDSALYLCASSFVSTGKEQFFGPGTRLTVL.

This clonotype occurred many times. The rearrangement joins TRBV20-1 to TRBJ1-5; unclear D gene. Trimming shortened V by 3 bases and J by 0 bases, and 12 bases separated the two germline ends. From germline, CDR1 is DFQATT and CDR2 SNEGSKA (reference sequence). CDR3 length: 15 residues. As DNA, the CDR3 is TGCAGTGCTAGGACGCCAGGATATAGCAATCAGCCCCAGCATTTT. It translates to CSARTPGYSNQPQHF.

This clonotype showed up many times. V gene TRBV7-2 combines with J gene TRBJ2-7; no firm D call. V lost 7 bases to trimming and J lost 2 bases, with 18 bases between them. There are 15 residues in the CDR3. The germline V gene has CDR1 SGHTA and CDR2 FQGNSA. CDR3 nucleotides: TGTGCCAGCAACCTAGGGATGGGTCCCACCTACGAGCAGTACTTC. Its translation: CASNLGMGPTYEQYF.

In this sample, this clonotype turned up many times. The J gene is TRBJ2-3, the V gene TRBV7-8, with TRBD2 matching over 13 bases. The CDR3 contains 16 residues. Germline-derived CDR1 and CDR2 are SGHVS and FQNEAQ. J gave up 5 bases and V 5 bases, and 7 bases lay outside the gene matches. The CDR3 is CASSGRRLAGGDTQYF. CDR3 coding DNA: TGTGCCAGCAGCGGACGCCGACTAGCGGGAGGAGATACGCAGTATTTT.

This clonotype was counted at least ten times. The chain couples TRBV7-9 to TRBJ2-1; D gene uncertain. Trimming left V 0 bases short and J 5 bases short, with 11 bases between. The CDR3 spans 15 residues. Per germline, CDR1 SEHNR and CDR2 FQNEAQ (reference sequence). DNA of the CDR3: TGTGCCAGCAGCTTAGCGTATGGACGGGACAATGAGCAGTTCTTC. This encodes CASSLAYGRDNEQFF.

The chain is built from TRBV28 and TRBJ2-5; D ambiguous. The V end lost 2 bases, the J end lost 5 bases, and 6 bases lay between the germline ends. This CDR3 comprises 12 residues. CDR1 MDHEN and CDR2 SYDVKM come from the germline V gene. This CDR3 reads CASSLTSETQYF. In DNA form, the CDR3 reads TGTGCCAGCAGTTTAACAAGTGAGACCCAGTACTTC.

This clonotype appeared many times. The CDR3 protein is CATVLGAYNEQFF. The CDR3 DNA sequence: TGTGCCACCGTACTAGGAGCCTACAATGAGCAGTTCTTC. The chain employs TRBV7-9 and TRBJ2-1; a weak D match, TRBD2 (5 bases). V was pared by 10 bases and J by 2 bases, with 12 bases between. The CDR3 consists of 13 residues. CDR1 is SEHNR, CDR2 FQNEAQ, per germline (reference sequence).

This clonotype was recorded at least ten times. V is TRBV27 and J is TRBJ2-1, with D maybe TRBD2 (6 bases). This CDR3 contains 14 residues. The germline gives CDR1 MNHEY, CDR2 SMNVEV (reference sequence). V was clipped by 4 bases and J by 5 bases, with 12 bases between them. The CDR3: CASSWDSPNNEQFF. The CDR3 DNA reads as TGTGCCAGCAGTTGGGACTCTCCCAACAATGAGCAGTTCTTC.

This clonotype has a single count. Since a much larger clone is just one base distant, this may be a read error. The rearrangement uses TRBV27 and TRBJ2-7, with a possible D match to TRBD2 (6 bases). Trimming pared 7 bases from V and 2 bases from J, leaving 21 bases between. CDR1 and CDR2 (germline): MNHEY, SMNVEV (reference sequence). The CDR3 contains 16 residues. This chain's CDR3 is CASTGTTGVSAYEQYF. The CDR3 nucleotides are TGTGCCAGCACCGGAACGACGGGGGTGAGTGCCTACGAGCAGTACTTC.

There are a few counts of this clonotype. The rearrangement uses TRBV19 and TRBJ1-4; a weak D match, TRBD1 (5 bases). Germline CDR1 and CDR2: LNHDA and SQIVND (reference sequence). V was shortened by 7 bases and J by 10 bases, with 16 bases between the two germline ends. The CDR3 is 13 residues long. The CDR3 protein is CASIPFGGGKLFF. In DNA, the CDR3 is TGTGCCAGTATCCCGTTCGGCGGGGGAAAACTGTTTTTT.

Ten or more counts support this clonotype. The V call is TRBV5-6, the J call TRBJ2-3, with a tentative D call TRBD1 (6 bases). Germline values: CDR1 SGHDT, CDR2 YYEEEE. The CDR3 spans 17 residues. V was clipped by 4 bases and J by 2 bases, with 20 bases between them. The CDR3 spells CASSAASGQPFTDTQYF. The CDR3 nucleotides read TGTGCCAGCAGCGCGGCGAGCGGACAGCCCTTCACAGATACGCAGTATTTT.

In its sample, this clonotype was seen many times. This chain joins TRBV27 and TRBJ2-7; 9 bases map to TRBD2. The CDR3 is 19 residues long. The V and J ends lost 7 bases and 0 bases, in that order; junction bases with no gene match: 19. CDR1 is MNHEY, CDR2 SMNVEV, per germline (reference sequence). The chain's CDR3 is CASKASGTSSAIFSYEQYF. Here the CDR3 DNA reads TGTGCCAGCAAAGCTAGCGGGACTTCGTCCGCGATCTTCTCCTACGAGCAGTACTTC.

This clonotype was detected ten times or more. This rearrangement joins TRBV4-3 to TRBJ2-2, with D perhaps matching TRBD1 (5 bases). The CDR3 extends over 13 amino acids. Germline V lookup: CDR1 LGHNA, CDR2 YSLEER. Trimming removed 4 bases at V and 7 bases at J, with 10 bases between. The CDR3 nucleotides read TGCGCCAGCAGCCCCCAGGGTTTCGGGGAGCTGTTTTTT. Translation gives CASSPQGFGELFF.

This clonotype was recorded many times. The gene calls are TRBV28 and TRBJ2-7; TRBD1 agrees at 11 bases. CDR1 and CDR2 from the germline V gene are MDHEN and SYDVKM. V trimming: 7 bases; J trimming: 6 bases; junction bases outside the gene matches: 11. The CDR3 contains 15 residues. CDR3 region: CASTFGGQGEAEQYF. As DNA, the CDR3 is TGTGCCAGCACCTTCGGGGGACAGGGGGAGGCCGAGCAGTACTTC. The whole variable domain, filled in from reference TRBV28 and TRBJ2-7, reads DVKVTQSSRYLVKRTGEKVFLECVQDMDHENMFWYRQDPGLGLRLIYFSYDVKMKEKGDIPEGYSVSREKKERFSLILESASTNQTSMYLCASTFGGQGEAEQYFGPGTRLTVT.

The genes are TRBV20-1 and TRBJ1-3; 10 bases are a match to TRBD1. The CDR3 loop spans 17 amino acids. Germline CDR1 reads DFQATT; CDR2 reads SNEGSKA (reference sequence). V was clipped by 6 bases and J by 2 bases; unmatched bases: 13. The CDR3 protein is CSADFDRGQETGNTIYF. CDR3 sequence (DNA): TGCAGTGCCGACTTCGACAGGGGGCAGGAAACTGGAAACACCATATATTTT.

This clonotype was detected many times. The rearrangement links TRBV27 to TRBJ1-3; no definite D call. The CDR3 is 14 residues long. Trimming left V 5 bases short and J 0 bases short, with 8 bases between. CDR1 and CDR2 (germline): MNHEY, SMNVEV (reference sequence). CDR3 sequence: CASSPAPSGNTIYF. In DNA, the CDR3 is TGTGCCAGCAGTCCAGCTCCCTCTGGAAACACCATATATTTT.

This clonotype was observed many times. V is TRBV29-1 and J is TRBJ1-1; D possibly corresponds to TRBD1 (5 bases). Germline CDR1 SQVTM, CDR2 ANQGSEA. The CDR3 covers 14 residues. With 3 bases removed from V and 5 bases from J, the gap between germline ends came to 16 bases. In DNA form, the CDR3 reads TGCAGCGTTGAGGGCAGGGAGACTTTTACTGAAGCTTTCTTT. Translating it yields CSVEGRETFTEAFF.

This clonotype was found many times. V gene TRBV21-1 combines with J gene TRBJ2-7; no check of the table's D call, TRBD1, against the DNA was made. TRBV21-1 is recorded as a pseudogene. The CDR3 runs to 14 residues. In nucleotides, the CDR3 is TGTGCCAGCAGCAAAATGAGGCAGGGGAAAGCGCAGTACTTC. This translates into CASSKMRQGKAQYF.

The V call is TRBV7-9, the J call TRBJ2-7; unclear D gene. V was cut by 4 bases and J by 4 bases, with 8 bases left in between. This CDR3 spans 12 amino acids. CDR1 is SEHNR, CDR2 FQNEAQ, per germline (reference sequence). Written as DNA, the CDR3 is TGTGCCAGCAGCTCCGCCAGATACGAGCAGTACTTC. This gives the protein CASSSARYEQYF. The variable domain in full, with the rest retrieved from reference TRBV7-9 and TRBJ2-7, is DTGVSQNPRHKITKRGQNVTFRCDPISEHNRLYWYRQTLGQGPEFLTYFQNEAQLEKSRLLSDRFSAERPKGSFSTLEIQRTEQGDSAMYLCASSSARYEQYFGPGTRLTVT.

This clonotype has ten or more counts. This chain joins TRBV27 and TRBJ1-3; D is perhaps TRBD1 (6 bases). V was trimmed by 6 bases and J by 5 bases, leaving 17 bases between them. The CDR3 covers 15 residues. Germline V lookup: CDR1 MNHEY, CDR2 SMNVEV (reference sequence). CDR3 in amino acids: CASSPMGAVRNTIYF. DNA of the CDR3: TGTGCCAGCAGCCCCATGGGGGCCGTGCGAAACACCATATATTTT.

There are many counts of this clonotype. This rearrangement joins TRBV7-9 to TRBJ1-2; possibly TRBD1 for D (6 bases). V was pared by 5 bases and J by 5 bases, with 18 bases between. Germline assignment: CDR1 SEHNR and CDR2 FQNEAQ (reference sequence). This CDR3 comprises 15 residues. The CDR3 protein is CASSPEVTGLYGYTF. The DNA of the CDR3 is TGTGCCAGCAGCCCCGAGGTAACAGGGCTTTATGGCTACACCTTC.

Worth noting for this clonotype: Compared with germline, one end of the junction differs, possibly owing to a read error. CDR3 sequence reads: CSAPPTGFNELYF. The CDR3 DNA reads as TGCAGTGCTCCTCCAACAGGGTTCAACGAGCTGTACTTC. The rearrangement joins TRBV20-1 to TRBJ2-7; maybe TRBD1 (6 bases). The CDR3 loop spans 13 amino acids. The germline V gene encodes CDR1 DFQATT and CDR2 SNEGSKA (reference sequence).

This clonotype has ten or more counts. The chain employs TRBV30 and TRBJ1-1; perhaps TRBD1 as D (5 bases). The CDR3 runs to 14 residues. V lost 4 bases to trimming and J lost 1 base, with 13 bases between them. CDR1 is GTSNPN, CDR2 SVGIG, per germline (reference sequence). The CDR3: CAWNEPGWNTEAFF. In nucleotides, the CDR3 is TGTGCCTGGAATGAACCAGGGTGGAACACTGAAGCTTTCTTT.